This T cell receptor (beta chain) was sequenced during a study of beta chain features in type 1 diabetes. Whole-study findings and limits: Healthy donors had naive, central memory and Treg TCRB repertoires that appeared less similar than those seen among patients. In all four CD4+ subsets, TCRB CDR3 length was significantly, moderately reduced in type 1 diabetes.

In this sample, this clone turned up a few times. As yet, its antigen is unknown. Every isolated RNA sample was fully reverse transcribed, so sequencing captured expressed TCRB transcripts. The method was immunoSEQ multiplex PCR; TCRdb's version includes in-frame clones alone and lacks a portion of them. The table lists roughly 280,000 clones, approximately 25% of them singletons, with roughly 0.011% in the top ten. CDR1 and CDR2 (germline): SNHLY, FYNNEI. V lost 5 bases to trimming and J lost 0 bases, with 14 bases between them. The CDR3 is 16 residues long. The chain employs TRBV2 and TRBJ2-1, with D possibly being TRBD2 (6 bases). The sequenced sample was naive CD4+ T cells from blood. The sequence derives from a woman aged 25 to 39 with type 1 diabetes. CDR3 protein: CASSLLAPFSYNEQFF. The CDR3 bases are TGTGCCAGCAGTCTACTAGCCCCTTTCTCCTACAATGAGCAGTTCTTC.